This paragraph reports one TCR beta chain. The assay was immunoSEQ multiplex PCR, and TCRdb's table has in-frame clones only and misses some. The sample shows roughly 180,000 clones, less than 85% of them seen only once. Germline CDR1 reads SQVTM; CDR2 reads ANQGSEA. The CDR3 loop spans 12 amino acids. V was trimmed by 6 bases and J by 0 bases, leaving 8 bases between them. The source of the sample is a study of blood T cell repertoires in COVID-19. Source material: peripheral blood. The chain has TRBV29-1 and TRBJ1-1, with D perhaps TRBD1 (6 bases). The source is an older woman with COVID-19, enrolled during active disease. As DNA, the CDR3 is TGCAGCGTCGACAGGCTGAACACTGAAGCTTTCTTT. The encoded protein is CSVDRLNTEAFF.